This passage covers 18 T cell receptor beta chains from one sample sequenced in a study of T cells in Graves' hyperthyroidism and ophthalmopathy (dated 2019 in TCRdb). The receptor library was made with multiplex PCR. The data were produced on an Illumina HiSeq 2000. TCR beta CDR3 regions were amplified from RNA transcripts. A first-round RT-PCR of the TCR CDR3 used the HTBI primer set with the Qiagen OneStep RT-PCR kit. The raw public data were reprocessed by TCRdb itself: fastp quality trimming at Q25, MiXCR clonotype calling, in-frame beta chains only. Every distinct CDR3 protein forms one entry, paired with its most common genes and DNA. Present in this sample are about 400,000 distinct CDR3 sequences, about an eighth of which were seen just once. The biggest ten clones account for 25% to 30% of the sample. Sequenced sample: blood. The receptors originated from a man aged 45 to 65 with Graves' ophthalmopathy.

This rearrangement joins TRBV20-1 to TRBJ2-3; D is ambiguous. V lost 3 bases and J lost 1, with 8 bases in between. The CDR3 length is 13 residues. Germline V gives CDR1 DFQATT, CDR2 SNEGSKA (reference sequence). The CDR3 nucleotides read TGCAGTGCTAGTCGGTCCGGCACAGATACGCAGTATTTT. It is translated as CSASRSGTDTQYF.

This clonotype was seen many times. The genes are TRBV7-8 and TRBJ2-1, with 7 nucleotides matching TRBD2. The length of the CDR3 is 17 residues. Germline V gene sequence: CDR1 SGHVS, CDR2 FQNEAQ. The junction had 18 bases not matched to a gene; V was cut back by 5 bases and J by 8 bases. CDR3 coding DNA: TGTGCCAGCAGCATCCTCGGACGCGGGAGAAGGAACGATGAGCAGTTCTTC. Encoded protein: CASSILGRGRRNDEQFF. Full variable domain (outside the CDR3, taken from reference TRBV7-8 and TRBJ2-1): GAGVSQSPRYKVAKRGQDVALRCDPISGHVSLFWYQQALGQGPEFLTYFQNEAQLDKSGLPSDRFFAERPEGSVSTLKIQRTQQEDSAVYLCASSILGRGRRNDEQFFGPGTRLTVL.

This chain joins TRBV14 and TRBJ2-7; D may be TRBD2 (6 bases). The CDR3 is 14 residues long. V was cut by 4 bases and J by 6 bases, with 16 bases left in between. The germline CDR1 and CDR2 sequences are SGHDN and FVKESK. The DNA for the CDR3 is TGTGCCAGCAGCCGATGGACTACCCCACCCGAGCAGTACTTC. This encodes CASSRWTTPPEQYF.

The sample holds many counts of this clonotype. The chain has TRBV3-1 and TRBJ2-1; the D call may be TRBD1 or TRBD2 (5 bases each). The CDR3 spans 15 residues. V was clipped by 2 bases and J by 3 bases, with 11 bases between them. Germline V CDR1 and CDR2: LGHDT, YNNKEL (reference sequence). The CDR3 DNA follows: TGTGCCAGCAGCCAACGACGGGGCGACTACAATGAGCAGTTCTTC. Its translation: CASSQRRGDYNEQFF.

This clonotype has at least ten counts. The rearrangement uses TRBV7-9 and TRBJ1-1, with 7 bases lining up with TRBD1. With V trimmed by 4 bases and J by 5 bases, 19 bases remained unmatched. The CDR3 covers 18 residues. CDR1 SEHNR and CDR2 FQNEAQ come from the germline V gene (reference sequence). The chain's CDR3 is CASSSVGRGRKSGTEAFF. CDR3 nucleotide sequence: TGTGCCAGCAGCTCGGTGGGGAGGGGGCGTAAATCGGGGACTGAAGCTTTCTTT. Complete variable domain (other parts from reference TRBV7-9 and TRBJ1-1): DTGVSQNPRHKITKRGQNVTFRCDPISEHNRLYWYRQTLGQGPEFLTYFQNEAQLEKSRLLSDRFSAERPKGSFSTLEIQRTEQGDSAMYLCASSSVGRGRKSGTEAFFGQGTRLTVV.

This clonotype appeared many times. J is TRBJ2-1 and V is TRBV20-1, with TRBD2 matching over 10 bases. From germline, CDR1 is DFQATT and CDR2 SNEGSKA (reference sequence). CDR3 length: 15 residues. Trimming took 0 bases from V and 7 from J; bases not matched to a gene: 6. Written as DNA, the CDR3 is TGCAGTGCTAGAGATCTAGCGGGAGAGATAAATGAGCAGTTCTTC. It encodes CSARDLAGEINEQFF.

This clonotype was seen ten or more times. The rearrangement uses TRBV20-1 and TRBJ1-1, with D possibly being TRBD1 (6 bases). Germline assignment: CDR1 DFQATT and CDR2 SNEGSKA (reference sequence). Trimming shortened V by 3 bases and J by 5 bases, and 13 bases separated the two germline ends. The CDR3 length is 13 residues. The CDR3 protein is CSASRQGRTEAFF. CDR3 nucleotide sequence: TGCAGTGCTAGTCGGCAGGGGCGGACTGAAGCTTTCTTT.

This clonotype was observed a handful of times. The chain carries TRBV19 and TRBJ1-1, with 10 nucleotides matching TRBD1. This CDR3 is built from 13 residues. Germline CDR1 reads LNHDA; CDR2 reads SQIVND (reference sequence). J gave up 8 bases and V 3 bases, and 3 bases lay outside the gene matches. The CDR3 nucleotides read TGTGCCAGTAGTATGACAGGGGGCAGCGAAGCTTTCTTT. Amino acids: CASSMTGGSEAFF.

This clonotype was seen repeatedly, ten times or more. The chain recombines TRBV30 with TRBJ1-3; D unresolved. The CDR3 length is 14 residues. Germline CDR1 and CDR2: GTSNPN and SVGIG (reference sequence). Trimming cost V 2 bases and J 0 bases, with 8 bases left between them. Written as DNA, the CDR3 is TGTGCCTGGAGTAAGGGTAGCTCTGGAAACACCATATATTTT. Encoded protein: CAWSKGSSGNTIYF.

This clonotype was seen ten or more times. The CDR3 sequence is CASTLRHSNEKLFF. The CDR3 DNA reads as TGTGCCAGCACCCTAAGGCACAGTAATGAAAAACTGTTTTTT. This chain uses TRBV12-3 or TRBV12-4 with TRBJ1-4, with D hard to call. Trimming removed 7 bases from V and 4 bases from J, with 13 bases in between. The CDR3 is 14 amino acids.

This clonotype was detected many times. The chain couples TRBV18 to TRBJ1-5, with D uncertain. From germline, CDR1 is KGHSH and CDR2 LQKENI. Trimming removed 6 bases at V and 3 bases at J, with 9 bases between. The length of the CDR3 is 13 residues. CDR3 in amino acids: CASSGSDNQPQHF. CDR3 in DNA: TGTGCCAGCTCCGGGTCTGACAATCAGCCCCAGCATTTT. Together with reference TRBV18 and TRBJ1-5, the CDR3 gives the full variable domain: NAGVMQNPRHLVRRRGQEARLRCSPMKGHSHVYWYRQLPEEGLKFMVYLQKENIIDESGMPKERFSAEFPKEGPSILRIQQVVRGDSAAYFCASSGSDNQPQHFGDGTRLSIL.

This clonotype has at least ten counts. This CDR3 is CASSLAEGSPEAFF. CDR3 bases: TGTGCCAGCAGTTTAGCGGAGGGATCGCCTGAAGCTTTCTTT. The V gene is TRBV12-3 or TRBV12-4, the J gene TRBJ1-1; D not resolved. This CDR3 contains 14 residues. The V gene lost 0 bases and the J gene lost 6 bases, with 11 bases spanning the gap.

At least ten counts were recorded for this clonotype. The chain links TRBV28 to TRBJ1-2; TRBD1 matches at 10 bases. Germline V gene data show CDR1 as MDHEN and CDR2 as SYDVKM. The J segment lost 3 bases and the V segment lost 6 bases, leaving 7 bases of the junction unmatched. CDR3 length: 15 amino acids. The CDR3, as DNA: TGTGCCAGCAGCCCCGCCGGGACAGGGGACTATGGCTACACCTTC. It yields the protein CASSPAGTGDYGYTF.

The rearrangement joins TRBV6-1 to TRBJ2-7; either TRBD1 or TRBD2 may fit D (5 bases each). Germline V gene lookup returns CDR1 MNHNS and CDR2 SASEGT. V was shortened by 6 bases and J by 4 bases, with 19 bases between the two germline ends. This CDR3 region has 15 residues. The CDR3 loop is CASSRTGLGKYEQYF. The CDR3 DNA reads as TGTGCCAGCAGCCGGACGGGGCTTGGGAAGTACGAGCAGTACTTC.

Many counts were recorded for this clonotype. CDR3 sequence reads: CSATGTSGSETQYF. CDR3 nucleotide sequence: TGCAGTGCTACAGGGACTAGCGGGAGCGAGACCCAGTACTTC. The J gene is TRBJ2-5, the V gene TRBV20-1; 14 nucleotides align to TRBD2. The V gene's germline CDR1 is DFQATT and CDR2 SNEGSKA (reference sequence). The CDR3 is made up of 14 amino acids. The ends lost 4 bases at V and 5 bases at J; junction bases unmatched: 3.

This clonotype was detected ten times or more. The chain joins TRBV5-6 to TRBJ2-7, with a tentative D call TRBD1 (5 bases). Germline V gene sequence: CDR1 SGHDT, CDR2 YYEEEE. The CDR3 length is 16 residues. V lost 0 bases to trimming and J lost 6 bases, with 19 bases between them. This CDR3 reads CASSLADTPFLGEQYF. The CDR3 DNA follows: TGTGCCAGCAGCTTGGCGGACACCCCTTTTCTTGGCGAGCAGTACTTC.

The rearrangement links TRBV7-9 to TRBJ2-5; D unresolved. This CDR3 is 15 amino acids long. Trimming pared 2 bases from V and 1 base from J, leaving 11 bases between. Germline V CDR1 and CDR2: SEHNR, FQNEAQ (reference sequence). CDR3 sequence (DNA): TGTGCCAGCAGCTTAAATGCCAGCGTCCAAGAGACCCAGTACTTC. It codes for CASSLNASVQETQYF.

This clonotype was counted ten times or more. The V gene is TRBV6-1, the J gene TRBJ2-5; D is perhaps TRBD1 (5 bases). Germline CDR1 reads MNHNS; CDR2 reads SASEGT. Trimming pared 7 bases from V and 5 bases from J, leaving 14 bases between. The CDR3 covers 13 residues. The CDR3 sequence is CASTRGQGETQYF. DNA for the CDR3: TGTGCCAGCACTAGGGGTCAGGGTGAGACCCAGTACTTC.